This T cell receptor beta chain was identified during a study of T cells in Graves' hyperthyroidism and ophthalmopathy. Study background: Pretreatment peripheral blood was obtained at initial diagnosis.

Comments on this clonotype: Its specificity is unknown.

The study left out patients who had uncontrolled infection, other autoimmune disease, pregnancy or lactation. Study-wide points: Most thyroid clonotypes expanded above 0.001 were also detected in blood. From stable hyperthyroidism, ophthalmopathy was set apart by a 13 V-J model.

The CDR3 runs 15 residues. The V segment lost 5 bases and the J segment 0 bases; nucleotides outside the gene matches: 9. Germline CDR1 is DFQATT and CDR2 is SNEGSKA (reference sequence). The investigators amplified TCR beta CDR3 regions from RNA transcripts. When the TCR CDR3 underwent first-round RT-PCR, the HTBI primer set was used. TCRdb itself ran the multiplex PCR reads through MiXCR, one entry per CDR3 protein. The profile shows approximately 570,000 distinct CDR3 sequences, approximately 20% of them singletons. The specimen sequenced was blood. The chain joins TRBV20-1 to TRBJ1-2; 7 bases map to TRBD1. The source is a man aged 40-55 years with Graves' ophthalmopathy. CDR3: CSALWEGAPNYGYTF. For the CDR3, the DNA is TGCAGTGCTCTCTGGGAGGGGGCGCCTAACTATGGCTACACCTTC.